This is a list of T cell receptor beta chains from one sample in a study of siplizumab effects on memory and regulatory T cells. Produced via immunoSEQ multiplex PCR; TCRdb's table is partial and in-frame only. The profile covers roughly 110,000 clones, with around 95% appearing a single time and over 0.15% taken by the ten largest. Input material: non-Treg CD4+ T cells sorted from blood. These receptors were taken from a human donor in good health. The CDR3 runs from the conserved cysteine through the conserved F or W. Each record gives: D gene, clone size, J gene, V gene, CDR3 DNA, CDR3 protein. The D gene is left open where the match is weak. Part of the rows lack a size; the others show once, few, many or a class for expanded clones.

TRBD1	-	TRBJ1-4	TRBV6-1	TGTGCCAGCAGTGGGACAGGGCCTGGAAAACTGTTTTTT	CASSGTGPGKLFF
-	-	TRBJ1-3	TRBV9	TGTGCCAGCAGCGTCCGGGACTCTGGAAACACCATATATTTT	CASSVRDSGNTIYF
-	once	TRBJ2-1	TRBV19	TGTGCCAGTAGTCCTCTCCCGGGCCAGACGGTTCACAATGAGCAGTTCTTC	CASSPLPGQTVHNEQFF
-	-	TRBJ1-6	TRBV19	TGTGCCAGTAGTATTGGAGCGGACAGACGGCCACCCCTCCACTTT	CASSIGADRRPPLHF
TRBD1	-	TRBJ1-2	TRBV6-6	TGTGCCAGCAGGGGACAGGGGGCGCCTCAGGGCTACACCTTC	CASRGQGAPQGYTF
TRBD1	-	TRBJ2-7	TRBV6-5	TGTGCCAGCAGTTACCGGGACAGGCGACCCTACGAGCAGTACTTC	CASSYRDRRPYEQYF
TRBD1	-	TRBJ2-3	TRBV9	TGTGCCAGCAGGGGGACAGGGGATACGCAGTATTTT	CASRGTGDTQYF
-	-	TRBJ2-7	TRBV10-3	TGTGCCATCAGCGGCGGGGTCGAGCAGTACTTC	CAISGGVEQYF
-	-	TRBJ1-4	TRBV7-9	TGTGCCAGCAGAAAAGGGTTTAATGAAAAACTGTTTTTT	CASRKGFNEKLFF
-	-	TRBJ2-2	TRBV7-2	TGTGCCAGCAGCTCCTCGAACACCGGGGAGCTGTTTTTT	CASSSSNTGELFF
TRBD1	-	TRBJ2-2	TRBV2	TGTGCCAGCAGCCGGGACAGGAACACCGGGGAGCTGTTTTTT	CASSRDRNTGELFF
TRBD1	-	TRBJ2-7	TRBV6-6	TGTGCCAGCAGAGCCGGGACAGGGGGCTACGAGCAGTACTTC	CASRAGTGGYEQYF
TRBD2	-	TRBJ2-5	TRBV7-2	TGTGCCAGCAGCTCCGCGGGGGTCCAAGAGACCCAGTACTTC	CASSSAGVQETQYF
TRBD2	-	TRBJ2-3	TRBV30	TGTGCCTGGGGTCTAGCGGGGGGAGGGGATACGCAGTATTTT	CAWGLAGGGDTQYF
TRBD2	-	TRBJ2-7	TRBV4-1	TGCGCCAGCAGCCAACCGACTAGCGGGGGGATCGAGCAGTACTTC	CASSQPTSGGIEQYF
-	-	TRBJ1-5	TRBV7-2	TGTGCCAGCAGCTTAGATCCGCAGGGCAATCAGCCCCAGCATTTT	CASSLDPQGNQPQHF
TRBD2	-	TRBJ2-5	TRBV7-2	TGTGCCAGCAGCTTAGGTCTGCGACTAGCGGGGAAAGAGACCCAGTACTTC	CASSLGLRLAGKETQYF